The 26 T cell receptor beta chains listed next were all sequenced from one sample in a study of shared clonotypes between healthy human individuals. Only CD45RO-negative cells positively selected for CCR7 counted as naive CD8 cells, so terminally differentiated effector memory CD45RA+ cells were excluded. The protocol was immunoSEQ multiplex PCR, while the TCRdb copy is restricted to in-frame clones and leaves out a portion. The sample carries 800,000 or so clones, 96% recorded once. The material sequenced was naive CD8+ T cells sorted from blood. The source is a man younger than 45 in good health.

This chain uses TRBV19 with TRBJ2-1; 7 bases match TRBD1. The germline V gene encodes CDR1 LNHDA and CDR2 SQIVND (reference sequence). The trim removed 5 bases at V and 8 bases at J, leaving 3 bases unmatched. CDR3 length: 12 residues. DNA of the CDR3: TGTGCCAGTAGTGCTCAGGGGGATGAGCAGTTCTTC. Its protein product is CASSAQGDEQFF.

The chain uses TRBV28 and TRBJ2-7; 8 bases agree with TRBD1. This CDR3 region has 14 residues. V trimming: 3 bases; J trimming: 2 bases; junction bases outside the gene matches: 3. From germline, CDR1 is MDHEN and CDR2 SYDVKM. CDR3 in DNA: TGTGCCAGCAGTTTCGTGGACAGGGCCTACGAGCAGTACTTC. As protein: CASSFVDRAYEQYF.

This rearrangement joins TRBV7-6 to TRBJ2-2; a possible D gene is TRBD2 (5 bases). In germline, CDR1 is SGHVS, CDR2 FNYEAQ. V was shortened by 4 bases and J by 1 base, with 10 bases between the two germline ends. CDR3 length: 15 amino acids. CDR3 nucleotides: TGTGCCAGCAGCTCCCCCCGGGAGAACACCGGGGAGCTGTTTTTT. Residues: CASSSPRENTGELFF.

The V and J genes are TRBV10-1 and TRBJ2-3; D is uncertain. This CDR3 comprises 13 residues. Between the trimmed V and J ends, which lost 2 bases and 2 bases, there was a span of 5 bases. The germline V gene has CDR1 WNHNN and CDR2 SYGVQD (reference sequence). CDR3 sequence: CASSEGPTDTQYF. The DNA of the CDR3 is TGCGCCAGCAGTGAGGGTCCCACAGATACGCAGTATTTT.

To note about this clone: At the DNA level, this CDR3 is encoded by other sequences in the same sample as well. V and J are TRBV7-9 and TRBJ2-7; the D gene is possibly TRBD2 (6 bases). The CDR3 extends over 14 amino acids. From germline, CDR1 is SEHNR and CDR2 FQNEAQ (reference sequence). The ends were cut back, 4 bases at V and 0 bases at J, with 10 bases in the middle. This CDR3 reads CASSSSGLSYEQYF. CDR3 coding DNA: TGTGCCAGCAGCTCATCGGGACTCTCCTACGAGCAGTACTTC.

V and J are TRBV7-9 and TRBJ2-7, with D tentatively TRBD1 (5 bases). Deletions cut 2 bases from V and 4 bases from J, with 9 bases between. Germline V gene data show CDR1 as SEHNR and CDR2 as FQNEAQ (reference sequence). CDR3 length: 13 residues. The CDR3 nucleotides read TGTGCCAGCAGCTTACCAGGGAAATACGAGCAGTACTTC. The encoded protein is CASSLPGKYEQYF.

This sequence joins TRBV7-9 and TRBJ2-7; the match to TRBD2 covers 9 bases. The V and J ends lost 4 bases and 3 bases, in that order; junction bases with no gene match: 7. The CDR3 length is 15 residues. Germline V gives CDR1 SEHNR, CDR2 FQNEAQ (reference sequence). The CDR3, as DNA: TGTGCCAGCAGCTCCCGACTAGCGGCGGGCTACGAGCAGTACTTC. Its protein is CASSSRLAAGYEQYF.

CDR3 bases: TGTGCCAGCAGTGTAGAAGTCACTGAAGCTTTCTTT. Protein product: CASSVEVTEAFF. The V and J genes are TRBV6-1 and TRBJ1-1; D is ambiguous. Trimming removed 4 bases at V and 4 bases at J, with 7 bases between. Germline assignment: CDR1 MNHNS and CDR2 SASEGT. The CDR3 has 12 amino acids.

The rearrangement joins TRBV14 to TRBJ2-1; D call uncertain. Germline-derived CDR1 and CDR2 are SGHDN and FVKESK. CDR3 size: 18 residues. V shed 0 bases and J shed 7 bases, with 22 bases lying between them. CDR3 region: CASSQETTLALGWNEQFF. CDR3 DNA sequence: TGTGCCAGCAGCCAAGAGACAACCCTGGCTTTGGGGTGGAATGAGCAGTTCTTC.

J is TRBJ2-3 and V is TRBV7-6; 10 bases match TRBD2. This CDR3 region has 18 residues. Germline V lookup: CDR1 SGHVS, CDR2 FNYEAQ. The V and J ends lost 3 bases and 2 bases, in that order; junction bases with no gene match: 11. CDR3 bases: TGTGCCAGCAGCTTCAAGGGAGGGGGGACTAGCGCCACAGATACGCAGTATTTT. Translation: CASSFKGGGTSATDTQYF.

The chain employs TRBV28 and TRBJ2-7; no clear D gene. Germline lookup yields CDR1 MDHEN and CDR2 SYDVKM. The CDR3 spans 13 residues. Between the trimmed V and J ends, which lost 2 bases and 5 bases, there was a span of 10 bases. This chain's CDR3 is CASSLEGWNEQYF. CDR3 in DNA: TGTGCCAGCAGTTTAGAAGGTTGGAACGAGCAGTACTTC.

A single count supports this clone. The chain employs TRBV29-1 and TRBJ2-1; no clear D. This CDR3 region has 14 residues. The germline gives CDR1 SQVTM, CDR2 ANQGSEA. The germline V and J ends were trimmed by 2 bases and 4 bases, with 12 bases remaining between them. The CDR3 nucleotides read TGCAGCGTTGAATACCAACCTGGGTACAATGAGCAGTTCTTC. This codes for CSVEYQPGYNEQFF.

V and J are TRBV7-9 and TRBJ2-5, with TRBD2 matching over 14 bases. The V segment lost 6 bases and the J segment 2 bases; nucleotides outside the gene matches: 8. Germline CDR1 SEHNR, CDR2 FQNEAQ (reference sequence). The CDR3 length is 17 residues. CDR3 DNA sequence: TGTGCCAGCAGGCCGACTGGGACTAGCGGGAGACAAGAGACCCAGTACTTC. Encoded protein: CASRPTGTSGRQETQYF.

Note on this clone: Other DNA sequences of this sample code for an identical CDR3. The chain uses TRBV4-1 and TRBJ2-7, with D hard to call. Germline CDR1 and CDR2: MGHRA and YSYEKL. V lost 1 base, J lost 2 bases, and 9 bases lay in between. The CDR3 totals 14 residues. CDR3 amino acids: CASSQVDGTYEQYF. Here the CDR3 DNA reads TGCGCCAGCAGCCAAGTAGACGGAACCTACGAGCAGTACTTC.

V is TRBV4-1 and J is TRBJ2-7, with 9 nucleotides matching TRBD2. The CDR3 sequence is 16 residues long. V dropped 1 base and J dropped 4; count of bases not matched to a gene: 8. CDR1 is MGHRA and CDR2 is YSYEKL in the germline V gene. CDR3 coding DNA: TGCGCCAGCAGCCAAGTAGCGGGAGCTTCCATGTACGAGCAGTACTTC. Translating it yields CASSQVAGASMYEQYF.

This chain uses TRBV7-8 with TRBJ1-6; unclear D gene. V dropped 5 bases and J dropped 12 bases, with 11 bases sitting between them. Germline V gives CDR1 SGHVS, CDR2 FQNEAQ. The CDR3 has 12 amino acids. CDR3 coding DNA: TGTGCCAGCAGCGGAGTGGAGGAACCCCTCCACTTT. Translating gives CASSGVEEPLHF.

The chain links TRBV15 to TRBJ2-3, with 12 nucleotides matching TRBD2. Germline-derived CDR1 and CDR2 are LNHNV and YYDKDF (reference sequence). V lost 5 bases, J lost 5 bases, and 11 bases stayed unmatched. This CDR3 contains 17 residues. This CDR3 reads CATSGVTSGRPLDTQYF. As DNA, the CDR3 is TGTGCCACCAGCGGAGTCACTAGCGGGAGGCCCCTAGATACGCAGTATTTT.

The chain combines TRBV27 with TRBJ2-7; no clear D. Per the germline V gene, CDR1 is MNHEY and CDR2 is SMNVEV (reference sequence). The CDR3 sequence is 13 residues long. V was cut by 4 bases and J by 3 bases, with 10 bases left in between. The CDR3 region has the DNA TGTGCCAGCAGTTATGGGTCGATCTACGAGCAGTACTTC. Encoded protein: CASSYGSIYEQYF.

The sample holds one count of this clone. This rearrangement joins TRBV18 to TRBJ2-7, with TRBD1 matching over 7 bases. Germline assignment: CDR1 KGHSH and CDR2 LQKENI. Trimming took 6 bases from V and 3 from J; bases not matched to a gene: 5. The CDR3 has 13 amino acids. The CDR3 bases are TGTGCCAGCTCGGGGACAGACTACTACGAGCAGTACTTC. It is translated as CASSGTDYYEQYF.

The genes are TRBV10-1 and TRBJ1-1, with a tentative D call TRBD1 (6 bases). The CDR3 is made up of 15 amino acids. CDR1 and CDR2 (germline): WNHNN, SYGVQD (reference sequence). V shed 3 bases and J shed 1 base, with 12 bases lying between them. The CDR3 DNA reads TGCGCCAGCAGTGACCGCAGGGGCCGGAACACTGAAGCTTTCTTT. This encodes CASSDRRGRNTEAFF.

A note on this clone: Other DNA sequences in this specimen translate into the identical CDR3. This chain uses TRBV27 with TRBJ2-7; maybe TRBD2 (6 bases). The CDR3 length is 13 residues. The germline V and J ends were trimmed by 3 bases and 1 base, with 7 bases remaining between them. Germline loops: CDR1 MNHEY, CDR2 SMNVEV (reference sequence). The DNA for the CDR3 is TGTGCCAGCAGTTTTAGCGGATCCTACGAGCAGTACTTC. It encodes CASSFSGSYEQYF.

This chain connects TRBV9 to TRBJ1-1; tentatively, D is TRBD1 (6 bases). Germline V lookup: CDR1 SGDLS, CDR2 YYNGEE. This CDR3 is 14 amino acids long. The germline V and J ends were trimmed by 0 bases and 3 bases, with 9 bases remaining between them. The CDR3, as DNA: TGTGCCAGCAGCGTAGAGGGGGGTTACACTGAAGCTTTCTTT. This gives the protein CASSVEGGYTEAFF.

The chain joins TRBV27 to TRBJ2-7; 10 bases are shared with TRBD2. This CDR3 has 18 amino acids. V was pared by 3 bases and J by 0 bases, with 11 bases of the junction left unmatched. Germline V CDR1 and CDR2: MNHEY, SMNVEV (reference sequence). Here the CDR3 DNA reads TGTGCCAGCAGTTTTGAGCGGGAGGGCCTTGGGGACTCCTACGAGCAGTACTTC. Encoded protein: CASSFEREGLGDSYEQYF.

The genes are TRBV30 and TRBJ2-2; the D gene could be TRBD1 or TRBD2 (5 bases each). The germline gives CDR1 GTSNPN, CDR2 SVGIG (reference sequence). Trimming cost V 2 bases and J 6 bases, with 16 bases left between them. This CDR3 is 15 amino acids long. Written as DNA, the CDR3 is TGTGCCTGGAGTCGAGGGGCAGTTGTGTCCGGGGAGCTGTTTTTT. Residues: CAWSRGAVVSGELFF.

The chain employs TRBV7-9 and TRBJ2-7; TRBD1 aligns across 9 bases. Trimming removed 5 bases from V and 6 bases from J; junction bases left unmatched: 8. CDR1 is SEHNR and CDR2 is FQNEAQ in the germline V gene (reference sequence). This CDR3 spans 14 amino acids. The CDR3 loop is CASSPRTGEGEQYF. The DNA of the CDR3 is TGTGCCAGCAGCCCTAGGACAGGGGAGGGCGAGCAGTACTTC.

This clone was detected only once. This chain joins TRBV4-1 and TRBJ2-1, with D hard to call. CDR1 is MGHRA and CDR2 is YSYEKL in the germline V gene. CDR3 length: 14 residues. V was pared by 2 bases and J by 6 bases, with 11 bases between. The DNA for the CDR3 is TGCGCCAGCAGCCAATTAGGTCAATCCAATGAGCAGTTCTTC. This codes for CASSQLGQSNEQFF.